What follows describes a single T cell receptor beta chain. A second PCR, run for roughly 7 to 12 cycles, used a sample-barcoded 5' primer plus a J-beta primer mix. Each CDR3 protein gets one entry after TCRdb re-called the 5' RACE reads with MiXCR. The sample consists of some 710,000 distinct CDR3 sequences, 46% of them appearing once. The sample belongs to a study of blood T cells in healthy people across ages. Across the study: There was about one barcoded beta molecule captured by template switching per two T cells.

Staff drew approximately 9.7 milliliters of peripheral blood from each donor. This CDR3 has 15 amino acids. Trimming cost V 4 bases and J 2 bases; bases outside gene matches: 7. CDR1 and CDR2 (germline): SGHVS, FNYEAQ. The sequenced material came from blood. The sequence came from a man at least 80 years old in good health. The chain employs TRBV7-6 and TRBJ2-5; 7 nucleotides match TRBD1. The CDR3 sequence: CASSSIPTGQETQYF. CDR3 DNA sequence: TGTGCCAGCAGCTCCATACCGACAGGGCAAGAGACCCAGTACTTC.